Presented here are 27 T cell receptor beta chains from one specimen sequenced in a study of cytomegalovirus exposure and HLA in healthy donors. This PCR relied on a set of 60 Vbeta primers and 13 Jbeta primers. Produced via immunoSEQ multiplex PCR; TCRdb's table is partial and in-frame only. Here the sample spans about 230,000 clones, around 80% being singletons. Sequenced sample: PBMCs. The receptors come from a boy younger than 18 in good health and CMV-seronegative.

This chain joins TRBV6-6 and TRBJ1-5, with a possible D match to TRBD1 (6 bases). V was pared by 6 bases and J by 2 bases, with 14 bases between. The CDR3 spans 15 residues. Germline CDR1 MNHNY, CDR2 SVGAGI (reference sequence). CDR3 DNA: TGTGCCAGCAGCCCAGGGGCTCTGGGCAATCAGCCCCAGCATTTT. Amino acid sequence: CASSPGALGNQPQHF.

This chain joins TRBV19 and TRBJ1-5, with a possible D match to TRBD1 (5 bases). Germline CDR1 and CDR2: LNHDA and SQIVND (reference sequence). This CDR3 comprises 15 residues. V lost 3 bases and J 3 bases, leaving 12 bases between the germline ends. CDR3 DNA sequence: TGTGCCAGTAGTATTTTTGGCAGGGTCAATCAGCCCCAGCATTTT. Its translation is CASSIFGRVNQPQHF. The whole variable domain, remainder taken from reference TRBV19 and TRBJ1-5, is DGGITQSPKYLFRKEGQNVTLSCEQNLNHDAMYWYRQDPGQGLRLIYYSQIVNDFQKGDIAEGYSVSREKKESFPLTVTSAQKNPTAFYLCASSIFGRVNQPQHFGDGTRLSIL.

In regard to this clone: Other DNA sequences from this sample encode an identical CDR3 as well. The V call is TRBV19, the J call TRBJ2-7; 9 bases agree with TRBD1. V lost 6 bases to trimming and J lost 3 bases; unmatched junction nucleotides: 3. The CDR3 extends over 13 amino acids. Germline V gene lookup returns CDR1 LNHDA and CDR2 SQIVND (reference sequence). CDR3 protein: CASRQGAGYEQYF. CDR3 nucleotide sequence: TGTGCCAGTAGACAGGGGGCAGGCTACGAGCAGTACTTC. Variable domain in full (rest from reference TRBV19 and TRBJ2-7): DGGITQSPKYLFRKEGQNVTLSCEQNLNHDAMYWYRQDPGQGLRLIYYSQIVNDFQKGDIAEGYSVSREKKESFPLTVTSAQKNPTAFYLCASRQGAGYEQYFGPGTRLTVT.

CDR3 in DNA: TGTGCCACCAGCCGAGGGGGCGCGGACACTGAAGCTTTCTTT. Amino acids: CATSRGGADTEAFF. The chain has TRBV15 and TRBJ1-1; 7 bases are a match to TRBD1. The ends lost 5 bases at V and 3 bases at J; junction bases unmatched: 6. The CDR3 runs 14 residues. Looked up from germline, CDR1 is LNHNV and CDR2 is YYDKDF (reference sequence).

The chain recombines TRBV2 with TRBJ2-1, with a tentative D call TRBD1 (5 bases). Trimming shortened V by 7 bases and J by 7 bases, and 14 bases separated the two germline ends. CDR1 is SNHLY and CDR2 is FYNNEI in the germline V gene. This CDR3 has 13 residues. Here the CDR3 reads CASTLNSGNEQFF. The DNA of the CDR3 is TGTGCCAGCACCCTAAATTCAGGGAATGAGCAGTTCTTC.

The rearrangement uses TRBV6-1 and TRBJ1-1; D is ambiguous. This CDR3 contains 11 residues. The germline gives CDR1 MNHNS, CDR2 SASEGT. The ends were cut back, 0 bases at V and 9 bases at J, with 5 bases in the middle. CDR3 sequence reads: CASSEASQAFF. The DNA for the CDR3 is TGTGCCAGCAGTGAAGCGAGTCAAGCTTTCTTT.

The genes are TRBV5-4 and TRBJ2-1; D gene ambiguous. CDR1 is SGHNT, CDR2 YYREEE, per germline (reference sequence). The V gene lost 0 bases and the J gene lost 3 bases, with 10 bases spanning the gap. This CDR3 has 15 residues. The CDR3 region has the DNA TGTGCCAGCAGCTTGGATCCTAGGAACTACAATGAGCAGTTCTTC. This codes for CASSLDPRNYNEQFF.

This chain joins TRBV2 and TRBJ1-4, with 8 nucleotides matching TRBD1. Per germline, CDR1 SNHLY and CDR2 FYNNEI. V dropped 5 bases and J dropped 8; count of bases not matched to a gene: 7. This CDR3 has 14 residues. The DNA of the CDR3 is TGTGCCAGCAGTATCGGACAGGGTCTCGAAAAACTGTTTTTT. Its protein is CASSIGQGLEKLFF.

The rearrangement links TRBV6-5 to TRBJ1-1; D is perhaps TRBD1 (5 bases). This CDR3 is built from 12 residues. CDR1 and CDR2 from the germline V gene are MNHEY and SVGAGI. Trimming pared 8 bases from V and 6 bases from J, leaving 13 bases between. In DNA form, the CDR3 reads TGTGCCAGCTACCGAAGGGGCGCTGAAGCTTTCTTT. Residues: CASYRRGAEAFF.

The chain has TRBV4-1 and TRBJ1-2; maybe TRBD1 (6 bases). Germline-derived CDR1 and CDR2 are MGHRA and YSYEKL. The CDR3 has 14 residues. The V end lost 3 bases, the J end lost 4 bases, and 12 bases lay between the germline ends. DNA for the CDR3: TGCGCCAGCAGCCACCCCGCGGACAGCTATGGCTACACCTTC. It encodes CASSHPADSYGYTF.

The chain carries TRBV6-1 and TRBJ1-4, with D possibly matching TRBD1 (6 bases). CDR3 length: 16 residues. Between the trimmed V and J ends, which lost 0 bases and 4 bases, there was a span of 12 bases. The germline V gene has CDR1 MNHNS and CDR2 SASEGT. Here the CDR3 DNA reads TGTGCCAGCAGTGAAGCAGGGCAGGGGTATAATGAAAAACTGTTTTTT. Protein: CASSEAGQGYNEKLFF.

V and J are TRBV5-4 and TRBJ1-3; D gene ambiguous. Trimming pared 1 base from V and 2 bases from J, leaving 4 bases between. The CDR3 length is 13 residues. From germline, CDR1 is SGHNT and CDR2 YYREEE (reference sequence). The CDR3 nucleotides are TGTGCCAGCAGCTTGCCTCCTGGAAACACCATATATTTT. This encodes CASSLPPGNTIYF.

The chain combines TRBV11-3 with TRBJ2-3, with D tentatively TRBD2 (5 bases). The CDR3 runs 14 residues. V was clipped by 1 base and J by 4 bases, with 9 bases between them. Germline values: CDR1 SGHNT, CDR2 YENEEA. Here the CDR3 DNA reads TGTGCCAGCAGCTTAGTGGACTCGGCAGATACGCAGTATTTT. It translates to CASSLVDSADTQYF. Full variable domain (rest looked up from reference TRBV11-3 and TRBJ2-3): EAGVVQSPRYKIIEKKQPVAFWCNPISGHNTLYWYLQNLGQGPELLIRYENEEAVDDSQLPKDRFSAERLKGVDSTLKIQPAELGDSAVYLCASSLVDSADTQYFGPGTRLTVL.

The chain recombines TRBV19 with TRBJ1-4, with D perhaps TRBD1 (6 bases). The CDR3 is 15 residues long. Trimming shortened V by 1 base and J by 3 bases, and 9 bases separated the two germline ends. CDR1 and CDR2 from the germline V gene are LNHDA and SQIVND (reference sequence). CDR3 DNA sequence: TGTGCCAGTAGTATAGGAGGGGGATCTAATGAAAAACTGTTTTTT. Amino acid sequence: CASSIGGGSNEKLFF.

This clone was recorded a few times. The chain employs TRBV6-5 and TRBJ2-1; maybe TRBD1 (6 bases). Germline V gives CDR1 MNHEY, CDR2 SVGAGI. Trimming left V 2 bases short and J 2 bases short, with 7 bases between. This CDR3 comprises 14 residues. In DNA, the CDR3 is TGTGCCAGCAGTTACAGGGGGACCTACAATGAGCAGTTCTTC. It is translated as CASSYRGTYNEQFF.

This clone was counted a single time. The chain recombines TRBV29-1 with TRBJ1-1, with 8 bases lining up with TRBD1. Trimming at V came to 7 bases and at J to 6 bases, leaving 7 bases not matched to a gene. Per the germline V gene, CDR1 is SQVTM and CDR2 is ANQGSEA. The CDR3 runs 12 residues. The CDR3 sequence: CSGGQGRAEAFF. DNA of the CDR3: TGCAGCGGCGGACAGGGCAGGGCTGAAGCTTTCTTT. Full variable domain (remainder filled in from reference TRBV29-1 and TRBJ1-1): SAVISQKPSRDICQRGTSLTIQCQVDSQVTMMFWYRQQPGQSLTLIATANQGSEATYESGFVIDKFPISRPNLTFSTLTVSNMSPEDSSIYLCSGGQGRAEAFFGQGTRLTVV.

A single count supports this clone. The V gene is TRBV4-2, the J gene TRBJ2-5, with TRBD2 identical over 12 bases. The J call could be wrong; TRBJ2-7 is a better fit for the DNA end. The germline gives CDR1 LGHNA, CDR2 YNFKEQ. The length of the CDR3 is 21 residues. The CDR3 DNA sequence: TGTGCCAGCAGCCCTCTGGTGATGTGGCTAGCGGGGGGGCAATGGGTATACGAGCAGTACTTC. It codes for CASSPLVMWLAGGQWVYEQYF.

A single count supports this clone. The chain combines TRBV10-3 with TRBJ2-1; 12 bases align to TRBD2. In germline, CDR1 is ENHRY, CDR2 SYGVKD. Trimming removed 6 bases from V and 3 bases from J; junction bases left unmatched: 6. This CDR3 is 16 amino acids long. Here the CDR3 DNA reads TGTGCCATCAGGGGGACTAGCGGGCAATACTACAATGAGCAGTTCTTC. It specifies CAIRGTSGQYYNEQFF.

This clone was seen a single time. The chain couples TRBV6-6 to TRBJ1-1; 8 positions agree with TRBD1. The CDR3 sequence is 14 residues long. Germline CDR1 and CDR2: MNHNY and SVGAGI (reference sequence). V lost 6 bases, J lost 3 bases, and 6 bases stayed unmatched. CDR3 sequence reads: CASSPQGEHTEAFF. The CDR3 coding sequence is TGTGCCAGCAGCCCACAGGGGGAGCACACTGAAGCTTTCTTT.

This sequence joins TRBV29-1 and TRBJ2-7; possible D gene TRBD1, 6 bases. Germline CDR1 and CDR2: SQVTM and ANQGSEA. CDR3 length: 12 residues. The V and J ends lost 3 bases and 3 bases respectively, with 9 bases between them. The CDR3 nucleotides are TGCAGCGTTGAGCTCAGGGGCTACGAGCAGTACTTC. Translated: CSVELRGYEQYF.

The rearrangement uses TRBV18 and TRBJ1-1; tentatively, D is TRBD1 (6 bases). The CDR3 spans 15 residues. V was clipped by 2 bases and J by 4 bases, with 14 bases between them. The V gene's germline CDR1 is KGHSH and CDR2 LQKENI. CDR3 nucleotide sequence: TGTGCCAGCTCACCAATCCCCCCAGGGGCCACTGAAGCTTTCTTT. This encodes CASSPIPPGATEAFF.

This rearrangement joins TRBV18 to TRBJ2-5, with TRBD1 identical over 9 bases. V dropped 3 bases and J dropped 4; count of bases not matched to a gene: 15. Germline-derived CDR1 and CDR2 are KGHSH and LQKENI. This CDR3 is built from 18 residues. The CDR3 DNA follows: TGTGCCAGCTCACCGCGACAGGGGGGGAGTGCAATACCAGAGACCCAGTACTTC. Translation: CASSPRQGGSAIPETQYF.

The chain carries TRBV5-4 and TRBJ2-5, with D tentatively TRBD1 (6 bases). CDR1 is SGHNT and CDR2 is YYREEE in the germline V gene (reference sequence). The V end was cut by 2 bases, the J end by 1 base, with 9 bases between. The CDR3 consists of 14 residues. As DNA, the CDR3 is TGTGCCAGCAGCTTTACAGGGACCCAAGAGACCCAGTACTTC. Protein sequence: CASSFTGTQETQYF.

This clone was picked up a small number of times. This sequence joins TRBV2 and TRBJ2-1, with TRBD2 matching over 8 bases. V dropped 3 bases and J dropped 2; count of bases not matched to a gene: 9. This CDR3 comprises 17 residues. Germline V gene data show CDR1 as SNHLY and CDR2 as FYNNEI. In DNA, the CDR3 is TGTGCCAGCAGTGAGGCGGGAGGCTCCCAACCCTACAATGAGCAGTTCTTC. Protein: CASSEAGGSQPYNEQFF. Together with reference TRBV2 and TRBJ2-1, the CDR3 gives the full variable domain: EPEVTQTPSHQVTQMGQEVILRCVPISNHLYFYWYRQILGQKVEFLVSFYNNEISEKSEIFDDQFSVERPDGSNFTLKIRSTKLEDSAMYFCASSEAGGSQPYNEQFFGPGTRLTVL.

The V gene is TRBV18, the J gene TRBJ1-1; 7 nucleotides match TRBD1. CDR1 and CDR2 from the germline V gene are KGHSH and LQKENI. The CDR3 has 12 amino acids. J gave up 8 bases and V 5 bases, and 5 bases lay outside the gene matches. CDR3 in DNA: TGTGCCAGCTCAATTACAGGGGCCGAAGCTTTCTTT. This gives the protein CASSITGAEAFF.

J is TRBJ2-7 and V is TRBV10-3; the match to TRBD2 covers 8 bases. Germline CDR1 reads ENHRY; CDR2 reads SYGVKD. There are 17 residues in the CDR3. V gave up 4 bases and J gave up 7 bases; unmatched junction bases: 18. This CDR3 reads CAISAGSWGSGSWEQYF. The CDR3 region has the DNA TGTGCCATCAGTGCAGGCTCTTGGGGCAGCGGGAGCTGGGAGCAGTACTTC.

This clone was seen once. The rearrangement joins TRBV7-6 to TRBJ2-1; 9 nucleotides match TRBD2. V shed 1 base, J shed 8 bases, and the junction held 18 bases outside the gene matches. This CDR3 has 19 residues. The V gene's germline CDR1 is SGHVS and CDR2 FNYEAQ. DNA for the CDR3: TGTGCCAGCAGCTTAGTGGTGTCGGGGAGGGCGGGGGGGCACGATGAGCAGTTCTTC. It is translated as CASSLVVSGRAGGHDEQFF.